A single sample is the source of the 13 T cell receptor beta chains below, sequenced in a study of molecular identifiers for immune sequencing clone quantification. Via MiXCR, TCRdb re-called the PCR reads, giving one row per CDR3 protein. Among more than 300,000 distinct CDR3 sequences listed, 20% to 25% were seen once. Sequenced material: naive CD8+ T cells from blood, with Jurkat cell RNA spiked in. Stated subset: FACS-sorted CD8+CD4-CCR7+CD45RA+ naive T cells. All receptors come from a human donor in good health. Some libraries in this study had Jurkat cell RNA spiked in.

There are many counts of this clonotype. The V gene is TRBV9, the J gene TRBJ1-1; perhaps TRBD1 as D (6 bases). Trimming shortened V by 4 bases and J by 6 bases, and 10 bases separated the two germline ends. The CDR3 contains 12 residues. Germline V gives CDR1 SGDLS, CDR2 YYNGEE. CDR3 amino acids: CASSSQGSEAFF. The CDR3 nucleotides read TGTGCCAGCAGCTCCCAGGGGTCTGAAGCTTTCTTT.

For this clonotype: Relative to the germline gene, one junction end is altered; a read error may explain this. DNA for the CDR3: TGTGCCAGCGGTTTCCGACTAGCGGGAGTCGAGCAGTACTTC. Translating it yields CASGFRLAGVEQYF. V and J are TRBV28 and TRBJ2-7; 12 nucleotides align to TRBD2. The CDR3 is made up of 14 amino acids. CDR1 and CDR2 from the germline V gene are MDHEN and SYDVKM.

On this clonotype itself: This may arise from a read error, as a much more abundant clone is one base away. The rearrangement joins TRBV19 to TRBJ2-1, with 7 bases fitting TRBD2. The CDR3 consists of 13 residues. The germline gives CDR1 LNHDA, CDR2 SQIVND (reference sequence). CDR3 DNA sequence: TGTGCCAGTAGTTTGGGCGCTAGCGGTGAGCGGTTCTTC. Protein: CASSLGASGERFF.

This clonotype was seen repeatedly, ten times or more. The chain couples TRBV2 to TRBJ2-7; D remains ambiguous. From germline, CDR1 is SNHLY and CDR2 FYNNEI. This CDR3 contains 15 residues. Deletions cut 3 bases from V and 3 bases from J, with 15 bases between. The CDR3, as DNA: TGTGCCAGCAGTGAGATCCCCGGACGAAACTACGAGCAGTACTTC. Residues: CASSEIPGRNYEQYF. Full variable domain (missing parts from reference TRBV2 and TRBJ2-7): EPEVTQTPSHQVTQMGQEVILRCVPISNHLYFYWYRQILGQKVEFLVSFYNNEISEKSEIFDDQFSVERPDGSNFTLKIRSTKLEDSAMYFCASSEIPGRNYEQYFGPGTRLTVT.

This clonotype was observed many times. V gene TRBV6-2 or TRBV6-3 combines with J gene TRBJ1-1; D gene uncertain. Deletions cut 7 bases from V and 3 bases from J, with 18 bases between. Per the germline V gene, CDR1 is MNHEY and CDR2 is SVGEGT. The CDR3 totals 15 residues. The CDR3 DNA is TGTGCCAGCAAGAAGGCCATGGTCGAGGACACTGAAGCTTTCTTT. This codes for CASKKAMVEDTEAFF.

This clonotype was counted at least ten times. V is TRBV7-6 and J is TRBJ2-3, with TRBD2 as a possible D gene (5 bases). V was clipped by 4 bases and J by 5 bases, with 25 bases between them. Germline V lookup: CDR1 SGHVS, CDR2 FNYEAQ. This CDR3 contains 18 residues. CDR3 residues: CASSSPRGREGYGDTQYF. The CDR3 DNA follows: TGTGCCAGCAGCTCCCCCCGGGGTAGGGAAGGGTATGGAGATACGCAGTATTTT.

In its sample, this clonotype was seen a few times. The J gene is TRBJ1-4, the V gene TRBV2, with D uncertain. The germline V gene has CDR1 SNHLY and CDR2 FYNNEI. Trimming shortened V by 4 bases and J by 0 bases, and 12 bases separated the two germline ends. The CDR3 consists of 16 residues. DNA for the CDR3: TGTGCCAGCAGTGCCCCCTTTACAGCAACTAATGAAAAACTGTTTTTT. Protein: CASSAPFTATNEKLFF.

This clonotype was seen ten or more times. The CDR3 here is CASSEGTAYGYTF. CDR3 coding DNA: TGTGCCAGCAGCGAAGGGACAGCCTATGGCTACACCTTC. The V and J genes are TRBV7-8 and TRBJ1-2, with 7 bases fitting TRBD1. V trimming: 5 bases; J trimming: 4 bases; junction bases outside the gene matches: 4. CDR1 SGHVS and CDR2 FQNEAQ come from the germline V gene. This CDR3 has 13 amino acids.

On this clonotype: Being one base from a much bigger clone, this may be a read error. The J gene is TRBJ2-1, the V gene TRBV6-6; tentative D call: TRBD2 (6 bases). The CDR3 is made up of 15 amino acids. Germline V gene sequence: CDR1 MNHNY, CDR2 SVGAGI (reference sequence). CDR3 nucleotides: TGTGCCAGCAGTTACATGACTAGTGCGAGGAATGAGCAGCTCTTC. This sequence encodes CASSYMTSARNEQLF.

This clonotype has more than one count but fewer than ten. The chain carries TRBV28 and TRBJ1-6, with D tentatively TRBD1 (5 bases). CDR1 is MDHEN, CDR2 SYDVKM, per germline. Trimming stripped 2 bases from V and 7 bases from J, with 15 bases between. This CDR3 has 16 amino acids. This CDR3 is CASSLGRGGSNSPLHF. CDR3 DNA sequence: TGTGCCAGCAGTTTAGGTAGGGGAGGGAGCAATTCACCCCTCCACTTT.

This clonotype was counted at least ten times. This sequence joins TRBV4-3 and TRBJ2-1; the D gene is possibly TRBD2 (5 bases). V was trimmed by 0 bases and J by 0 bases, leaving 9 bases between them. CDR1 and CDR2 from the germline V gene are LGHNA and YSLEER. The CDR3 sequence is 16 residues long. Written as DNA, the CDR3 is TGCGCCAGCAGCCAAGACAGCGGAAGCTCCTACAATGAGCAGTTCTTC. Residues: CASSQDSGSSYNEQFF.

Concerning this clonotype: A much larger clone lies a single base off, so this may be a read error. This chain joins TRBV4-1 and TRBJ1-1; a weak D match, TRBD1 (6 bases). The germline CDR1 and CDR2 sequences are MGHRA and YSYEKL. There are 15 residues in the CDR3. The V end lost 4 bases, the J end lost 7 bases, and 19 bases lay between the germline ends. The CDR3 DNA is TGCGCCAGCAGCCGAGTCCCCAGGGGCACGGGTGAAGCTTTCTTT. Encoded protein: CASSRVPRGTGEAFF.

On this clonotype itself: Given a much more abundant clone one base away, this may be a read error. This chain uses TRBV7-6 with TRBJ1-1, with D possibly TRBD1 on 5 matching bases. The germline CDR1 and CDR2 sequences are SGHVS and FNYEAQ. This CDR3 has 15 residues. The CDR3 protein is CASGLGAGLNTEAFF. The CDR3 DNA reads TGTGCCAGCGGCTTAGGGGCAGGGCTTAACACTGAAGCTTTCTTT.